These 27 T cell receptor beta chains were sequenced from one sample in a study of blood T cell repertoires in COVID-19. Using immunoSEQ multiplex PCR, the repertoire was profiled, and TCRdb retains in-frame clones only, with some absent. Here the sample spans about 160,000 clones, 90% being singletons. The sequencing sample was made of peripheral blood. These receptors were taken from a man aged 55-75 years with active or convalescent COVID-19.

The chain has TRBV7-9 and TRBJ2-7; the match to TRBD2 covers 13 bases. Germline CDR1 reads SEHNR; CDR2 reads FQNEAQ (reference sequence). The CDR3 sequence is 17 residues long. The V gene end was trimmed by 1 base and the J gene end by 4 bases; junction bases not matched to a gene: 7. CDR3 sequence reads: CASSLVWTSGSLYEQYF. As DNA, the CDR3 is TGTGCCAGCAGCTTAGTATGGACTAGCGGGAGTCTGTACGAGCAGTACTTC.

The chain joins TRBV6-5 to TRBJ1-1; D is possibly TRBD1 (5 bases). CDR1 and CDR2 from the germline V gene are MNHEY and SVGAGI. There are 15 residues in the CDR3. Between the trimmed V and J ends, which lost 2 bases and 3 bases, there was a span of 13 bases. The CDR3 bases are TGTGCCAGCAGTTACCAGGGCTTGCGCTACACTGAAGCTTTCTTT. Translating it yields CASSYQGLRYTEAFF.

The genes are TRBV6-5 and TRBJ2-7, with a weak D call TRBD2 (5 bases). V was cut by 11 bases and J by 0 bases, with 11 bases left in between. CDR3 length: 12 amino acids. Germline CDR1 and CDR2: MNHEY and SVGAGI. In DNA, the CDR3 is TGTGCCCGACTATCAAGCTCCTACGAGCAGTACTTC. This gives the protein CARLSSSYEQYF.

The V call is TRBV11-3, the J call TRBJ1-5, with 7 bases matching TRBD1. Per the germline V gene, CDR1 is SGHNT and CDR2 is YENEEA. The CDR3 is made up of 20 amino acids. Trimming removed 4 bases from V and 6 bases from J; junction bases left unmatched: 24. The CDR3 spells CASSSNPPLPGQLSIQPQHF. CDR3 bases: TGTGCCAGCAGCTCTAATCCCCCTCTTCCGGGACAGCTATCAATTCAGCCCCAGCATTTT.

This chain joins TRBV29-1 and TRBJ1-2; D is unresolved. The CDR3 loop spans 13 amino acids. Per germline, CDR1 SQVTM and CDR2 ANQGSEA. Trimming took 7 bases from V and 7 from J, leaving 19 bases between them. CDR3 amino acids: CSARIGILSGYTF. The CDR3 DNA follows: TGCAGCGCCCGAATTGGTATTTTGAGTGGCTACACCTTC.

V and J are TRBV27 and TRBJ2-2, with TRBD1 identical over 10 bases. The CDR3 runs 15 residues. Trimming removed 6 bases from V and 4 bases from J; junction bases left unmatched: 5. Germline loops: CDR1 MNHEY, CDR2 SMNVEV (reference sequence). CDR3 coding DNA: TGTGCCAGCAGCTTAGACAGGGGGCGCACCGGGGAGCTGTTTTTT. This encodes CASSLDRGRTGELFF.

Notes on this clone: The same CDR3 also results from other DNA sequences found in this sample. The V gene is TRBV18, the J gene TRBJ2-5; D gene uncertain. This CDR3 spans 11 amino acids. In germline, CDR1 is KGHSH, CDR2 LQKENI. V lost 3 bases and J lost 5, with 4 bases in between. CDR3 bases: TGTGCCAGCTCACCCGAGGAGACCCAGTACTTC. It is translated as CASSPEETQYF.

This clone was counted only a few times. This chain links TRBV7-9 with TRBJ1-6; D gene ambiguous. Germline V CDR1 and CDR2: SEHNR, FQNEAQ (reference sequence). CDR3 length: 14 amino acids. V gave up 2 bases and J gave up 7 bases, with 9 bases separating them. The CDR3 DNA is TGTGCCAGCAGCTTATACTCTTTGAATTCACCCCTCCACTTT. Its translation: CASSLYSLNSPLHF.

This rearrangement joins TRBV7-9 to TRBJ2-2; perhaps TRBD2 as D (6 bases). Germline assignment: CDR1 SEHNR and CDR2 FQNEAQ (reference sequence). V was pared by 1 base and J by 6 bases, with 12 bases between. The CDR3 extends over 15 amino acids. The CDR3 region is CASSLEAGGAGELFF. CDR3 coding DNA: TGTGCCAGCAGCTTAGAGGCAGGAGGGGCCGGGGAGCTGTTTTTT.

The chain carries TRBV5-8 and TRBJ1-5; no firm D call. V was shortened by 0 bases and J by 0 bases, with 10 bases between the two germline ends. The CDR3 has 16 residues. Germline assignment: CDR1 SGHTS and CDR2 YDEGEE. For the CDR3, the DNA is TGTGCCAGCAGCTTGGATCACGGGGTTAGCAATCAGCCCCAGCATTTT. Translating it yields CASSLDHGVSNQPQHF.

The chain employs TRBV2 and TRBJ1-1, with no clear D. The CDR3 runs to 14 residues. Trimming left V 6 bases short and J 5 bases short, with 16 bases between. Germline CDR1 reads SNHLY; CDR2 reads FYNNEI. Here the CDR3 reads CASSPLREITEAFF. For the CDR3, the DNA is TGTGCCAGCAGCCCCTTGAGGGAGATAACTGAAGCTTTCTTT. Looking up the rest from reference TRBV2 and TRBJ1-1 gives the full variable domain: EPEVTQTPSHQVTQMGQEVILRCVPISNHLYFYWYRQILGQKVEFLVSFYNNEISEKSEIFDDQFSVERPDGSNFTLKIRSTKLEDSAMYFCASSPLREITEAFFGQGTRLTVV.

The chain joins TRBV6-1 to TRBJ1-1, with D possibly matching TRBD1 (5 bases). The length of the CDR3 is 15 residues. V lost 2 bases and J 3 bases, leaving 13 bases between the germline ends. Germline V gene lookup returns CDR1 MNHNS and CDR2 SASEGT. The CDR3 region has the DNA TGTGCCAGCAGTGAATTTCGGGGGTTGGACACTGAAGCTTTCTTT. Its translation is CASSEFRGLDTEAFF.

The chain is built from TRBV5-1 and TRBJ2-6, with unresolved D. The germline V gene encodes CDR1 SGHRS and CDR2 YFSETQ. V lost 1 base to trimming and J lost 1 base, with 6 bases between them. CDR3 size: 15 residues. The CDR3 nucleotides are TGCGCCAGCAGCTTGTCGGGTTCTGGGGCCAACGTCCTGACTTTC. Translation: CASSLSGSGANVLTF.

V and J are TRBV27 and TRBJ2-6; TRBD2 is a possible D gene (6 bases). The CDR3 spans 13 residues. Looked up from germline, CDR1 is MNHEY and CDR2 is SMNVEV (reference sequence). The V and J ends lost 8 bases and 1 base respectively, with 6 bases between them. The CDR3 loop is CASGGSGANVLTF. For the CDR3, the DNA is TGTGCCAGCGGGGGGTCTGGGGCCAACGTCCTGACTTTC.

The V gene is TRBV7-8, the J gene TRBJ1-5; a possible D gene is TRBD1 (5 bases). The CDR3 totals 14 residues. The V gene lost 3 bases and the J gene lost 2 bases, with 8 bases spanning the gap. Germline CDR1 is SGHVS and CDR2 is FQNEAQ. CDR3 nucleotides: TGTGCCAGCAGCTTGGGGCAAGGCAATCAGCCCCAGCATTTT. Its translation: CASSLGQGNQPQHF.

The chain recombines TRBV4-1 with TRBJ1-2; D call uncertain. V lost 4 bases to trimming and J lost 4 bases, with 13 bases between them. CDR3 length: 14 residues. In germline, CDR1 is MGHRA, CDR2 YSYEKL. The CDR3: CASSPVSEGYGYTF. The DNA of the CDR3 is TGCGCCAGCAGCCCCGTAAGTGAGGGCTATGGCTACACCTTC.

This sequence joins TRBV3-1 (or the pseudogene TRBV3-2) and TRBJ2-1; tentatively, D is TRBD2 (5 bases). CDR1 and CDR2 from the germline V gene are LGHDT and YNNKEL (reference sequence). CDR3 length equals 17 residues. V lost 1 base and J lost 3, with 16 bases in between. CDR3 nucleotides: TGTGCCAGCAGCCAAGCATTGGGGAGTTCCAACTACAATGAGCAGTTCTTC. This gives the protein CASSQALGSSNYNEQFF.

This clone appeared a single time. V usage is TRBV7-9 and J usage is TRBJ2-7; TRBD2 aligns across 9 bases. The CDR3 consists of 15 residues. Trimming took 5 bases from V and 6 from J; bases not matched to a gene: 11. Germline-derived CDR1 and CDR2 are SEHNR and FQNEAQ (reference sequence). In DNA, the CDR3 is TGTGCCAGCAGCCCCTCTGGAGCGGGAGGAACCGAGCAGTACTTC. It codes for CASSPSGAGGTEQYF.

The gene calls are TRBV18 and TRBJ2-7, with TRBD2 matching over 11 bases. This CDR3 is built from 15 residues. Trimming removed 3 bases from V and 4 bases from J; junction bases left unmatched: 5. Germline CDR1 KGHSH, CDR2 LQKENI. Here the CDR3 reads CASSPGLAAVYEQYF. The CDR3 region has the DNA TGTGCCAGCTCACCGGGACTAGCGGCCGTGTACGAGCAGTACTTC.

V and J are TRBV12-3 or TRBV12-4 and TRBJ2-5, with TRBD2 identical over 7 bases. The CDR3 is 12 amino acids. V was clipped by 2 bases and J by 10 bases; unmatched bases: 4. The CDR3 nucleotides read TGTGCCAGCAGTTTAACGGAGCGGGGCCAGTACTTC. This codes for CASSLTERGQYF.

The CDR3 is CASSLGTAQETQYF. The CDR3 DNA follows: TGCGCCAGCAGCTTGGGGACAGCCCAAGAGACCCAGTACTTC. The J gene is TRBJ2-5, the V gene TRBV5-1, with a possible D match to TRBD1 (6 bases). Germline V gene sequence: CDR1 SGHRS, CDR2 YFSETQ. The CDR3 is 14 residues long. V was pared by 0 bases and J by 1 base, with 7 bases between.

The rearrangement uses TRBV19 and TRBJ1-1, with D possibly matching TRBD1 (5 bases). Trimming took 1 base from V and 1 from J, leaving 7 bases between them. This CDR3 contains 14 residues. The germline V gene has CDR1 LNHDA and CDR2 SQIVND (reference sequence). The CDR3 nucleotides read TGTGCCAGTAGTATAGGACAGCCGAACACTGAAGCTTTCTTT. This gives the protein CASSIGQPNTEAFF.

The chain has TRBV6-5 and TRBJ2-3, with 8 bases aligning to TRBD2. Trimming removed 5 bases from V and 3 bases from J; junction bases left unmatched: 7. The CDR3 totals 15 residues. Germline CDR1 reads MNHEY; CDR2 reads SVGAGI. Written as DNA, the CDR3 is TGTGCCAGCAGTCTAAGCGGGAGTTCGACAGATACGCAGTATTTT. The encoded protein is CASSLSGSSTDTQYF.

This chain joins TRBV2 and TRBJ1-5, with 7 positions matching TRBD1. Losses at the gene ends were 6 bases for V and 0 bases for J; bases not matched to a gene: 5. Germline lookup yields CDR1 SNHLY and CDR2 FYNNEI. CDR3 size: 15 residues. CDR3 nucleotide sequence: TGTGCCAGCAGACCAGACAGGGTTAGCAATCAGCCCCAGCATTTT. Amino acids: CASRPDRVSNQPQHF.

V and J are TRBV7-2 and TRBJ1-5; TRBD1 aligns across 9 bases. J gave up 3 bases and V 5 bases, and 5 bases lay outside the gene matches. CDR1 is SGHTA, CDR2 FQGNSA, per germline. The CDR3 is 15 residues long. The CDR3 sequence: CASSLGTGYNQPQHF. The CDR3 nucleotides read TGTGCCAGCAGCCTAGGGACAGGGTACAATCAGCCCCAGCATTTT.

This clone was seen a handful of times. V gene TRBV7-2 combines with J gene TRBJ2-7; TRBD2 agrees at 7 bases. There are 16 residues in the CDR3. The V and J ends lost 0 bases and 3 bases, in that order; junction bases with no gene match: 8. The germline CDR1 and CDR2 sequences are SGHTA and FQGNSA. This chain's CDR3 is CASSLAVAGAIYEQYF. The DNA for the CDR3 is TGTGCCAGCAGCTTAGCCGTGGCGGGAGCTATCTACGAGCAGTACTTC.

The table lists this clone with a few counts. The chain carries TRBV7-8 and TRBJ1-5; 11 bases align to TRBD1. From germline, CDR1 is SGHVS and CDR2 FQNEAQ. V lost 5 bases, J lost 2 bases, and 5 bases stayed unmatched. The CDR3 length is 16 residues. The CDR3 reads CASSPGTGGRNQPQHF. CDR3 DNA sequence: TGTGCCAGCAGCCCAGGGACAGGGGGACGCAATCAGCCCCAGCATTTT.